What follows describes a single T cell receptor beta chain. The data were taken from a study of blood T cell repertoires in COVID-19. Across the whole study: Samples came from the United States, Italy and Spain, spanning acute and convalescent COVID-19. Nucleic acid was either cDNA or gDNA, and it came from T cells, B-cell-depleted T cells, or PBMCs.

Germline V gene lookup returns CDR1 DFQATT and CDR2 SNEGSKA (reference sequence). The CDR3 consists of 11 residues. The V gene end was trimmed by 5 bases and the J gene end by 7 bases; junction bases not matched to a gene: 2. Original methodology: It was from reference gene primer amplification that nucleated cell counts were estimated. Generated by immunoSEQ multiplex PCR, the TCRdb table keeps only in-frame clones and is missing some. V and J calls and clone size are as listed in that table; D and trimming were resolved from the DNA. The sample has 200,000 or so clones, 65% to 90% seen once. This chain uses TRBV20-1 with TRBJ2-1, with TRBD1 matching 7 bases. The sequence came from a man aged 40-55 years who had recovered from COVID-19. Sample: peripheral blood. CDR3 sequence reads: CSAGRGNEQFF. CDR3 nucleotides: TGCAGTGCTGGCAGGGGGAATGAGCAGTTCTTC.